This TCR beta chain was documented in a study of Ad26.COV2.S vaccination and SARS-CoV-2 variants. Study context: Ad26.COV2.S given intramuscularly, once or twice 56 days apart. Study-wide results and caveats: Analyses that measured TCR breadth and depth may have underestimated total T cell responses.

Treatment reported: some 20 received Ad26.COV2.S at low or high dose, single or two shots; several received placebo; per-sample allocation not given. Sample collection was performed on day 63 after the first vaccine or placebo injection. The individual, an adult aged 18-55 years, was a donor in Boston. The CDR3 is 15 amino acids. Germline V gives CDR1 SGHNT, CDR2 YYREEE (reference sequence). V was pared by 4 bases and J by 7 bases, with 11 bases of the junction left unmatched. Note on this clone: Antigen unknown.

The protocol was immunoSEQ multiplex PCR, while the TCRdb copy is restricted to in-frame clones and leaves out a portion. The sample lists roughly 420,000 clones; roughly 87% were seen once. The genes are TRBV5-4 and TRBJ2-1; 7 bases match TRBD1. This specimen consisted of peripheral blood, obtained in a trial of Ad26.COV2.S vaccine versus placebo. The origin of this receptor is a person aged 18-60 years who received the Ad26.COV2.S COVID-19 vaccine or a placebo. CDR3 nucleotides: TGTGCCAGCAGCGATGCCGGGACAGCAATAAATGAGCAGTTCTTC. Translated: CASSDAGTAINEQFF.